The clone carrying this T cell receptor (beta chain) was seen repeatedly, ten times or more. Its antigen is not identified. This entry is derived from a study of CD8 T cells in ankylosing spondylitis. Germline V gene lookup returns CDR1 DFQATT and CDR2 SNEGSKA (reference sequence). Trimming removed 6 bases at V and 6 bases at J, with 18 bases between. The CDR3 runs 14 residues. Overall study results and limits: Significantly higher representation of disease-linked clones was reported for matched ankylosing spondylitis synovial fluid. Disease-linked clones bore a CD8+ phenotype, appearing relatively rarely in peripheral blood.

One entry per CDR3 protein, called by TCRdb with MiXCR from the 5' RACE reads. The profile covers about 130,000 distinct CDR3 sequences, with about 6.4% appearing a single time and 12% taken by the ten largest. The receptor comes from a male donor with ankylosing spondylitis or in good health (not recorded which). The sequenced sample was blood, either unsorted or a sorted T cell fraction (not recorded which). V usage is TRBV20-1 and J usage is TRBJ2-1; D might be TRBD1 (5 bases). The CDR3 nucleotides read TGCAGTGCCAGGGCGTATTCAGAGAGCAATGAGCAGTTCTTC. Protein sequence: CSARAYSESNEQFF.